Shown below are 17 T cell receptor beta chains from a single sample sequenced in a study of beta chain features in type 1 diabetes. What was sequenced were expressed TCRB transcripts, since all of the isolated RNA had been reverse transcribed. TCRdb's table, derived via immunoSEQ multiplex PCR, lists solely in-frame clones and lacks some. This sample yields 110,000 to 150,000 clones, of which about 7% are seen a single time; under 1.5% belongs to the top ten. The sequencing sample was made of central memory CD4+ T cells from blood. These receptor sequences come from a woman aged 25-40 years in good health.

The V and J genes are TRBV4-2 and TRBJ1-2; 9 nucleotides align to TRBD1. The CDR3 runs to 16 residues. Germline trimming cut 5 bases from V and 4 bases from J; bases unmatched to any gene: 11. The germline V gene encodes CDR1 LGHNA and CDR2 YNFKEQ. CDR3 in amino acids: CASSLDPTGGVYGYTF. CDR3 in DNA: TGTGCCAGCAGCTTGGACCCCACAGGGGGCGTCTATGGCTACACCTTC.

This clone was observed a few times. This chain links TRBV28 with TRBJ2-5; 7 bases are shared with TRBD1. The CDR3 is made up of 19 amino acids. Trimming at V came to 2 bases and at J to 2 bases, leaving 17 bases not matched to a gene. Germline V CDR1 and CDR2: MDHEN, SYDVKM. For the CDR3, the DNA is TGTGCCAGCAGTTTAGGGTCCCTCCGAACAGGGGTTCGACAAGAGACCCAGTACTTC. Translating it yields CASSLGSLRTGVRQETQYF.

The rearrangement uses TRBV7-2 and TRBJ1-1, with 8 bases matching TRBD1. The CDR3 is 15 residues long. With V trimmed by 5 bases and J by 1 base, 6 bases remained unmatched. Germline CDR1 and CDR2: SGHTA and FQGNSA. The DNA of the CDR3 is TGTGCCAGCAGCGTTACCGGGACAGGGAACACTGAAGCTTTCTTT. Translating gives CASSVTGTGNTEAFF.

This clone has more than one count but fewer than ten. This sequence joins TRBV5-1 and TRBJ2-1; 8 bases align to TRBD2. Per germline, CDR1 SGHRS and CDR2 YFSETQ. CDR3 length: 15 residues. V lost 2 bases and J lost 7; bases outside the gene matches: 8. The DNA of the CDR3 is TGCGCCAGCAGCTTTACGGGACTAGGGGGAAATGAGCAGTTCTTC. Its translation is CASSFTGLGGNEQFF.

The V call is TRBV6-5, the J call TRBJ1-2, with D possibly TRBD1 on 5 matching bases. The CDR3 consists of 13 residues. CDR1 is MNHEY, CDR2 SVGAGI, per germline. V shed 8 bases and J shed 3 bases, with 13 bases lying between them. CDR3 loop: CASGVGGYYGYTF. Written as DNA, the CDR3 is TGTGCCAGCGGGGTGGGGGGATACTATGGCTACACCTTC.

The gene calls are TRBV19 and TRBJ1-2; TRBD1 is a possible D gene (6 bases). Germline V gene data show CDR1 as LNHDA and CDR2 as SQIVND (reference sequence). This CDR3 region has 13 residues. V gave up 6 bases and J gave up 7 bases, with 15 bases separating them. CDR3: CASSRQDVSGYTF. The CDR3 DNA reads TGTGCCAGTAGCAGACAGGATGTGAGTGGCTACACCTTC.

The CDR3 DNA reads as TGTGCCAGCAGCGTATGGACTAGCGGGACGTACAATGAGCAGTTCTTC. This translates into CASSVWTSGTYNEQFF. The V gene is TRBV13, the J gene TRBJ2-1, with 12 bases fitting TRBD2. This CDR3 is 16 amino acids long. Germline V lookup: CDR1 PRHDT, CDR2 FYEKMQ (reference sequence). The V gene end was trimmed by 5 bases and the J gene end by 4 bases; junction bases not matched to a gene: 6.

The V gene is TRBV10-3, the J gene TRBJ1-1; 7 bases fit TRBD1. This CDR3 contains 12 residues. Germline lookup yields CDR1 ENHRY and CDR2 SYGVKD. J was trimmed by 3 bases and V by 11 bases; bases with no gene match: 6. DNA for the CDR3: TGTGCCGCCGCAACAGGGGACACTGAAGCTTTCTTT. Residues: CAAATGDTEAFF.

The V and J genes are TRBV7-2 and TRBJ1-1; the D is unclear. CDR1 and CDR2 from the germline V gene are SGHTA and FQGNSA. Trimming left V 2 bases short and J 1 base short, with 8 bases between. The CDR3 is 14 residues long. The CDR3 DNA is TGTGCCAGCAGCTTATCTGACACGAACACTGAAGCTTTCTTT. Translating it yields CASSLSDTNTEAFF.

The CDR3 protein is CASSYSGQGVDTQYF. The CDR3 coding sequence is TGTGCCAGCAGTTACTCGGGACAGGGGGTAGATACGCAGTATTTT. This chain connects TRBV6-5 to TRBJ2-3, with 11 bases matching TRBD1. Trimming at V came to 0 bases and at J to 5 bases, leaving 1 base not matched to a gene. This CDR3 has 15 amino acids. In germline, CDR1 is MNHEY, CDR2 SVGAGI.

This clone showed up just a few times. The CDR3 region is CASSRAGGPIYEQYF. In DNA, the CDR3 is TGTGCCAGCAGCCGAGCGGGAGGGCCGATCTACGAGCAGTACTTC. The chain carries TRBV14 and TRBJ2-7, with TRBD2 matching 10 bases. The CDR3 has 15 amino acids. The V and J ends lost 4 bases and 3 bases, in that order; junction bases with no gene match: 6. Germline-derived CDR1 and CDR2 are SGHDN and FVKESK.

The chain joins TRBV4-2 to TRBJ2-3, with 9 bases that match TRBD2. CDR3 length equals 17 residues. CDR1 and CDR2 from the germline V gene are LGHNA and YNFKEQ. J gave up 1 base and V 5 bases, and 10 bases lay outside the gene matches. The CDR3: CASSSRRGGGGTDTQYF. CDR3 bases: TGTGCCAGCAGCTCCCGCCGGGGCGGGGGGGGCACAGATACGCAGTATTTT.

This clone was picked up many times. This sequence joins TRBV29-1 and TRBJ2-1, with a weak D call TRBD1 (5 bases). Between the trimmed V and J ends, which lost 3 bases and 6 bases, there was a span of 15 bases. Looked up from germline, CDR1 is SQVTM and CDR2 is ANQGSEA. The CDR3 covers 14 residues. CDR3 protein: CSVDFMQGANEQFF. The CDR3, as DNA: TGCAGCGTTGATTTCATGCAAGGGGCCAATGAGCAGTTCTTC.

This clone has a handful of counts. The chain employs TRBV19 and TRBJ2-6, with 7 nucleotides matching TRBD2. V was clipped by 6 bases and J by 0 bases; unmatched bases: 5. CDR1 is LNHDA, CDR2 SQIVND, per germline (reference sequence). The CDR3 sequence is 16 residues long. Here the CDR3 reads CASRASGISGANVLTF. In DNA, the CDR3 is TGTGCCAGTAGGGCTAGCGGCATCTCTGGGGCCAACGTCCTGACTTTC.

This clone was recorded a few times. V gene TRBV11-3 combines with J gene TRBJ1-4, with TRBD1 identical over 7 bases. V shed 5 bases and J 5 bases; nucleotides not matched to a gene: 2. CDR3 length equals 13 residues. The germline V gene has CDR1 SGHNT and CDR2 YENEEA. The CDR3 spells CASSMDRNEKLFF. The CDR3 DNA reads as TGTGCCAGCAGCATGGACAGGAATGAAAAACTGTTTTTT.

The V call is TRBV7-6, the J call TRBJ1-4, with 7 nucleotides matching TRBD1. Germline values: CDR1 SGHVS, CDR2 FNYEAQ. V was pared by 5 bases and J by 2 bases, with 5 bases of the junction left unmatched. The CDR3 runs to 15 residues. CDR3 sequence reads: CASSAQQGTNEKLFF. The CDR3 coding sequence is TGTGCCAGCAGCGCCCAACAGGGGACTAATGAAAAACTGTTTTTT.

This rearrangement joins TRBV28 to TRBJ1-3, with TRBD1 as a possible D gene (5 bases). Trimming pared 3 bases from V and 7 bases from J, leaving 7 bases between. The CDR3 is made up of 12 amino acids. Germline lookup yields CDR1 MDHEN and CDR2 SYDVKM. CDR3 amino acids: CASSLEGNTIYF. CDR3 sequence (DNA): TGTGCCAGCAGTTTGGAGGGGAACACCATATATTTT. Full variable domain (rest looked up from reference TRBV28 and TRBJ1-3): DVKVTQSSRYLVKRTGEKVFLECVQDMDHENMFWYRQDPGLGLRLIYFSYDVKMKEKGDIPEGYSVSREKKERFSLILESASTNQTSMYLCASSLEGNTIYFGEGSWLTVV.